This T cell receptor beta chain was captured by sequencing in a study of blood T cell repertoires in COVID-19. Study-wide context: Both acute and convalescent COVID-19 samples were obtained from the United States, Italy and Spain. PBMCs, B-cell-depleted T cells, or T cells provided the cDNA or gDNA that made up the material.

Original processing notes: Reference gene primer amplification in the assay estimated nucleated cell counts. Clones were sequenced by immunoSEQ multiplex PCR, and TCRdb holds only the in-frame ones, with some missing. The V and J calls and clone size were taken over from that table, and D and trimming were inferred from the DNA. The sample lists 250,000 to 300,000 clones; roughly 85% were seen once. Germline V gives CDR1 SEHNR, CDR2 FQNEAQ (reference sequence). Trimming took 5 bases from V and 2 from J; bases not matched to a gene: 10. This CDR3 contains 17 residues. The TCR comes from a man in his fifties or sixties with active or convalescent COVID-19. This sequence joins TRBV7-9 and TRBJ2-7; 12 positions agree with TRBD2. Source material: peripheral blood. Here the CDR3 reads CASSPSSGRVPPYEQYF. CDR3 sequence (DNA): TGTGCCAGCAGCCCCTCTAGCGGGAGGGTCCCCCCCTACGAGCAGTACTTC.